This T cell receptor beta chain was captured by sequencing in a study of identical twins. Regarding the study as a whole: Invariant populations such as MAIT and iNKT cells could partly muddle zero-insertion analyses.

As concerns this clonotype: Its antigen remains unidentified.

One entry per CDR3 protein results from TCRdb running MiXCR on the 5' RACE reads. This sample yields approximately 1.8 million distinct CDR3 sequences, of which about 30% are seen a single time; about 0.25% belongs to the top ten. Sample: cord blood. This sequence was found in a newborn girl in good health.

CDR3 DNA sequence: TGTGCCAGCAGTGAAGTTTCCGGGACCTTGCGTCATGGCTACACCTTC. It yields the protein CASSEVSGTLRHGYTF. The J gene is TRBJ1-2, the V gene TRBV6-4; D might be TRBD1 (5 bases). CDR1 and CDR2 (germline): MRHNA, SNTAGT. V shed 3 bases and J shed 6 bases, with 20 bases lying between them. The CDR3 is 16 amino acids.